Sequencing of this TCR beta chain was carried out in a study of shared clonotypes between healthy human individuals. Study-level points and caveats: An expected dependence of interdonor clonotype sharing on sequencing depth was noted.

TCRdb's copy holds only in-frame clones and misses some; the assay was immunoSEQ multiplex PCR. This table holds 2 million to 3 million clones, 85% to 95% found once. This clone appeared a single time. Antigen: not known. CD4+ cells underwent separation, giving CD45RA+ naive and CD45RA-negative memory subsets. The CDR3 is made up of 13 amino acids. V was shortened by 5 bases and J by 2 bases, with 10 bases between the two germline ends. Per germline, CDR1 MNHEY and CDR2 SVGAGI. The chain carries TRBV6-5 and TRBJ2-7; D possibly corresponds to TRBD1 (5 bases). The TCR originated in a man aged 18 to 30 in good health. The sequencing input was naive CD4+ T cells sorted from blood. Subset denoted: CD45RA+ positively selected. The CDR3 DNA reads as TGTGCCAGCAGTCCGGACACAGCCTACGAGCAGTACTTC. Its translation: CASSPDTAYEQYF.